One and the same sample provided the 24 T cell receptor beta chains below, sequenced in a study of CD4+ T cells in melanoma. TCRdb keeps only in-frame clones here, not all; method: immunoSEQ multiplex PCR. Found here are more than 20,000 clones, roughly four fifths of them singletons; the top ten hold around 3.6%. The sample taken for sequencing was cells from a culture (not recorded whether cultured in vitro). The receptors stem from a human donor with melanoma.

The J gene is TRBJ1-2, the V gene TRBV5-1; D gene uncertain. Germline V gives CDR1 SGHRS, CDR2 YFSETQ. Trimming removed 4 bases at V and 10 bases at J, with 14 bases between. The CDR3 runs 12 residues. The CDR3, as DNA: TGCGCCAGCAGCCAACTGGCCGGGGACTACACCTTC. Its protein product is CASSQLAGDYTF.

The chain is built from TRBV15 and TRBJ2-3, with TRBD2 matching 7 bases. Germline assignment: CDR1 LNHNV and CDR2 YYDKDF (reference sequence). Unmatched junction bases numbered 8, after V lost 0 bases and J lost 14 bases. The CDR3 is made up of 13 amino acids. The CDR3 nucleotides read TGTGCCACCAGCAGAGAGGGAGCGGGGCCGGGGTATTTT. It encodes CATSREGAGPGYF.

The chain employs TRBV6-6 and TRBJ1-3, with D unresolved. Trimming removed 4 bases from V and 3 bases from J, with 7 bases in between. Germline values: CDR1 MNHNY, CDR2 SVGAGI (reference sequence). This CDR3 is 13 amino acids long. The CDR3 is CASSLVGGNTIYF. The CDR3, as DNA: TGTGCCAGCAGTTTAGTCGGTGGAAACACCATATATTTT.

J is TRBJ2-2 and V is TRBV30, with D maybe TRBD2 (6 bases). CDR1 is GTSNPN and CDR2 is SVGIG in the germline V gene (reference sequence). V lost 3 bases and J 1 base, leaving 9 bases between the germline ends. The CDR3 is 14 amino acids. The CDR3 reads CAWSGGLNTGELFF. The CDR3 nucleotides read TGTGCCTGGAGCGGGGGACTGAACACCGGGGAGCTGTTTTTT.

To note about this clone: An end of the junction differs from the germline gene, which may be a read error. The chain carries TRBV6-1 and TRBJ2-7; D is uncertain. From germline, CDR1 is MNHNS and CDR2 SASEGT. The CDR3 loop spans 13 amino acids. The CDR3 DNA reads TGTGCCATCAGTGCGAACGGAATGGGCGAGCAGTACTTC. This encodes CAISANGMGEQYF.

The chain couples TRBV5-1 to TRBJ1-3; 7 bases agree with TRBD1. V dropped 4 bases and J dropped 2; count of bases not matched to a gene: 9. The CDR3 totals 16 residues. Germline CDR1 is SGHRS and CDR2 is YFSETQ. In DNA, the CDR3 is TGCGCCAGCAGCGGAACAGGGGACCAGCCTGGAAACACCATATATTTT. It yields the protein CASSGTGDQPGNTIYF.

The chain joins TRBV6-5 to TRBJ1-1; D possibly corresponds to TRBD1 (6 bases). Per the germline V gene, CDR1 is MNHEY and CDR2 is SVGAGI. V was shortened by 6 bases and J by 10 bases, with 21 bases between the two germline ends. CDR3 length: 14 amino acids. The chain's CDR3 is CASRAQQGGMGAFF. The DNA for the CDR3 is TGTGCCAGCAGGGCCCAACAGGGCGGGATGGGAGCTTTCTTT.

The V gene is TRBV11-1, the J gene TRBJ1-1; unclear D gene. Germline CDR1 SGHAT, CDR2 FQDESV (reference sequence). Trimming left V 5 bases short and J 3 bases short, with 13 bases between. The CDR3 loop spans 14 amino acids. Written as DNA, the CDR3 is TGTGCCAGCAGCAACAGACCGGCGTACACTGAAGCTTTCTTT. Translation gives CASSNRPAYTEAFF.

The chain joins TRBV6-1 to TRBJ2-2; D may be TRBD1 (6 bases). Germline assignment: CDR1 MNHNS and CDR2 SASEGT. With 6 bases removed from V and 2 bases from J, the gap between germline ends came to 13 bases. The CDR3 runs to 15 residues. The CDR3 protein is CASRGAGANTGELFF. The CDR3 nucleotides read TGTGCCAGCAGAGGGGCAGGGGCCAACACCGGGGAGCTGTTTTTT.

The chain employs TRBV11-3 and TRBJ2-3; 9 nucleotides align to TRBD1. Germline lookup yields CDR1 SGHNT and CDR2 YENEEA. Trimming took 3 bases from V and 4 from J; bases not matched to a gene: 5. The CDR3 spans 15 residues. The CDR3 DNA reads as TGTGCCAGCAGCTTCGGGACAGGGAGGGCAGATACGCAGTATTTT. Encoded protein: CASSFGTGRADTQYF.

V and J are TRBV30 and TRBJ1-1; perhaps TRBD1 as D (6 bases). Germline-derived CDR1 and CDR2 are GTSNPN and SVGIG (reference sequence). Trimming pared 8 bases from V and 1 base from J, leaving 17 bases between. The CDR3 is made up of 14 amino acids. CDR3 amino acids: CAQLTGASNTEAFF. The CDR3 nucleotides read TGTGCCCAATTAACGGGGGCGTCGAACACTGAAGCTTTCTTT.

This clone was found a few times. The V call is TRBV10-1, the J call TRBJ2-1; D remains unclear. Between the trimmed V and J ends, which lost 8 bases and 10 bases, there was a span of 6 bases. CDR1 is WNHNN, CDR2 SYGVQD, per germline (reference sequence). CDR3 size: 9 residues. CDR3 protein: CASGQEQFF. CDR3 DNA: TGCGCCAGCGGGCAGGAGCAGTTCTTC.

The chain combines TRBV5-5 with TRBJ2-1; D unresolved. The CDR3 runs to 14 residues. Germline CDR1 SGHKS, CDR2 YYEKEE (reference sequence). The V end was cut by 4 bases, the J end by 8 bases, with 16 bases between. The CDR3, as DNA: TGTGCCAGCAGCCCTCGGACCGTCATCGATGAGCAGTTCTTC. Protein: CASSPRTVIDEQFF.

V gene TRBV5-1 combines with J gene TRBJ1-1; possibly TRBD1 for D (6 bases). Germline CDR1 is SGHRS and CDR2 is YFSETQ. Between the trimmed V and J ends, which lost 0 bases and 4 bases, there was a span of 13 bases. The CDR3 runs 15 residues. Here the CDR3 reads CASSLEPGAVTEAFF. The CDR3 coding sequence is TGCGCCAGCAGCTTGGAACCGGGGGCTGTCACTGAAGCTTTCTTT.

V is TRBV14 and J is TRBJ2-4; TRBD2 is a possible D gene (6 bases). The V and J ends lost 1 base and 0 bases respectively, with 7 bases between them. The CDR3 consists of 15 residues. Germline V gene data show CDR1 as SGHDN and CDR2 as FVKESK. In DNA form, the CDR3 reads TGTGCCAGCAGCCAAGCGGGACTAGCCAAAAACATTCAGTACTTC. This sequence encodes CASSQAGLAKNIQYF.

The gene calls are TRBV6-1 and TRBJ2-5; 8 bases are a match to TRBD1. This CDR3 comprises 17 residues. Germline trimming cut 2 bases from V and 5 bases from J; bases unmatched to any gene: 13. Germline V lookup: CDR1 MNHNS, CDR2 SASEGT. The CDR3 sequence: CASSELFGQGSRETQYF. The DNA for the CDR3 is TGTGCCAGCAGTGAATTGTTCGGACAGGGAAGTCGGGAGACCCAGTACTTC.

The chain joins TRBV27 to TRBJ2-3, with TRBD2 as a possible D gene (7 bases). V dropped 3 bases and J dropped 1 base, with 26 bases sitting between them. The CDR3 runs to 20 residues. CDR1 and CDR2 from the germline V gene are MNHEY and SMNVEV (reference sequence). CDR3 in amino acids: CASSFLRRGRGGAGTDTQYF. The CDR3 DNA sequence: TGTGCCAGCAGTTTCCTGAGGCGCGGTCGCGGGGGCGCGGGCACAGATACGCAGTATTTT.

V and J are TRBV7-3 and TRBJ1-2; no clear D gene. Trimming removed 6 bases from V and 6 bases from J, with 20 bases in between. The CDR3 totals 15 residues. Germline-derived CDR1 and CDR2 are SGHTA and FQGTGA. Here the CDR3 DNA reads TGTGCCAGCAGTAGGACCGTTCTGGGCCCCCATGGCTACACCTTC. This gives the protein CASSRTVLGPHGYTF.

This clone was observed a few times. The V call is TRBV4-1, the J call TRBJ2-3, with 8 bases lining up with TRBD2. The CDR3 covers 18 residues. In germline, CDR1 is MGHRA, CDR2 YSYEKL. Unmatched junction bases numbered 9, after V lost 0 bases and J lost 1 base. The CDR3 sequence: CASSQELGRGDGTDTQYF. The CDR3 DNA sequence: TGCGCCAGCAGCCAAGAGCTTGGGCGGGGGGACGGCACAGATACGCAGTATTTT.

This sequence joins TRBV11-2 and TRBJ1-4; D remains unclear. Germline values: CDR1 SGHAT, CDR2 FQNNGV. V gave up 1 base and J gave up 8 bases, with 14 bases separating them. The CDR3 extends over 15 amino acids. The CDR3 loop reads CASSLGLGSGEKLFF. The CDR3 nucleotides read TGTGCCAGCAGCTTAGGGTTGGGATCGGGGGAAAAACTGTTTTTT.

The V call is TRBV6-1, the J call TRBJ2-5; D may be TRBD2 (5 bases). V lost 0 bases to trimming and J lost 7 bases, with 12 bases between them. This CDR3 region has 14 residues. The germline V gene encodes CDR1 MNHNS and CDR2 SASEGT. CDR3 DNA: TGTGCCAGCAGTGAAGCACCTAGTCGGGGGACCCAGTACTTC. It is translated as CASSEAPSRGTQYF.

This sequence joins TRBV9 and TRBJ1-2, with a weak D call TRBD1 (6 bases). This CDR3 is built from 15 residues. V lost 3 bases and J lost 3, with 15 bases in between. CDR1 and CDR2 (germline): SGDLS, YYNGEE. The CDR3 loop reads CASSETTGTYYGYTF. In DNA, the CDR3 is TGTGCCAGCAGCGAGACCACGGGGACATACTATGGCTACACCTTC.

The chain has TRBV7-2 and TRBJ2-7; D perhaps matches TRBD2 (6 bases). The CDR3 has 15 residues. CDR1 is SGHTA and CDR2 is FQGNSA in the germline V gene. V gave up 4 bases and J gave up 2 bases, with 15 bases separating them. CDR3 sequence reads: CASSSSGTLTYEQYF. The CDR3 nucleotides are TGTGCCAGCAGCTCCTCCGGGACTCTTACCTACGAGCAGTACTTC.

The chain joins TRBV11-3 to TRBJ2-1, with a possible D match to TRBD2 (5 bases). Germline-derived CDR1 and CDR2 are SGHNT and YENEEA. V was cut by 5 bases and J by 0 bases, with 14 bases left in between. The CDR3 contains 16 residues. The CDR3 nucleotides read TGTGCCAGCAGCCCCTACGAGCGGAGCTCCTACAATGAGCAGTTCTTC. This gives the protein CASSPYERSSYNEQFF.